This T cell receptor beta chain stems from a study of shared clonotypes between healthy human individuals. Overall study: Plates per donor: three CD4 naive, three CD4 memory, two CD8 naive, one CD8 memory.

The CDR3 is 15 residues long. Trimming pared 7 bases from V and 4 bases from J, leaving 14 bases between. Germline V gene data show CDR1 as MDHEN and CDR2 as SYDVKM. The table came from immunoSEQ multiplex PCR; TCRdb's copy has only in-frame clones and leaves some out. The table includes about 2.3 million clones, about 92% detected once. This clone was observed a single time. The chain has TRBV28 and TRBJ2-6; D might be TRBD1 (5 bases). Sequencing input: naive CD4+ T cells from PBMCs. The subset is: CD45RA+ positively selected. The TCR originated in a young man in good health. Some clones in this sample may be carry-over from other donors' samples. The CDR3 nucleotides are TGTGCCAGCACCAAGACAGTCCCCGGGGCCAACGTCCTGACTTTC. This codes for CASTKTVPGANVLTF.